The 30 T cell receptor beta chains reported below all come from one sample, sequenced in a study of cytomegalovirus exposure and HLA in healthy donors (TCRdb year 2017). The library was produced with the immunoSEQ multiplex PCR assay. A mixture of 60 forward primers for TCR Vbeta segments and 13 reverse primers for TCR Jbeta segments was used in the multiplex PCR. What TCRdb holds here is the immuneACCESS table cut down to in-frame rearrangements. Part of the clones is not present; checked against another copy, under half of the missing clones reflect an unresolved V gene, and the others are unexplained. The sample includes some 150,000 clones, with about three quarters observed a single time. The ten largest account for 2.5% to 4% of the sample. Sequencing was carried out using PBMCs. These receptors were taken from a female donor in good health and CMV-seronegative.

The chain uses TRBV10-1 and TRBJ2-7, with TRBD1 matching 9 bases. J gave up 3 bases and V 6 bases, and 12 bases lay outside the gene matches. Germline lookup yields CDR1 WNHNN and CDR2 SYGVQD (reference sequence). The CDR3 runs to 16 residues. In nucleotides, the CDR3 is TGCGCCAGCAGCGCCCCAAGGACAGGGGCCATCTACGAGCAGTACTTC. Protein sequence: CASSAPRTGAIYEQYF.

This sequence joins TRBV7-6 and TRBJ2-3; tentatively, D is TRBD2 (7 bases). Trimming took 1 base from V and 6 from J, leaving 14 bases between them. CDR3 length equals 15 residues. Germline V gene data show CDR1 as SGHVS and CDR2 as FNYEAQ. In DNA form, the CDR3 reads TGTGCCAGCAGCTTAGTCGGGGGCGGGGGCGATACGCAGTATTTT. Translated: CASSLVGGGGDTQYF.

This rearrangement joins TRBV5-1 to TRBJ2-1; 9 positions agree with TRBD2. This CDR3 region has 17 residues. Per germline, CDR1 SGHRS and CDR2 YFSETQ. The J segment lost 4 bases and the V segment lost 1 base, leaving 9 bases of the junction unmatched. Here the CDR3 reads CASSLLIAGAPYNEQFF. In DNA form, the CDR3 reads TGCGCCAGCAGCTTGCTAATAGCGGGGGCCCCGTACAATGAGCAGTTCTTC.

J is TRBJ2-3 and V is TRBV6-5; D might be TRBD1 (5 bases). The CDR3 runs to 14 residues. V gave up 8 bases and J gave up 2 bases, with 14 bases separating them. Germline V gene data show CDR1 as MNHEY and CDR2 as SVGAGI. CDR3 coding DNA: TGTGCCAGCTCGTCAGGGCTGATCACAGATACGCAGTATTTT. Its translation: CASSSGLITDTQYF.

V is TRBV7-9 and J is TRBJ2-7, with D perhaps TRBD1 (7 bases). There are 13 residues in the CDR3. Per germline, CDR1 SEHNR and CDR2 FQNEAQ (reference sequence). With 2 bases removed from V and 3 bases from J, the gap between germline ends came to 8 bases. CDR3 loop: CASSLQGGYEQYF. In DNA, the CDR3 is TGTGCCAGCAGCTTACAGGGGGGCTACGAGCAGTACTTC.

The rearrangement links TRBV7-3 to TRBJ2-2, with D tentatively TRBD2 (6 bases). Deletions cut 2 bases from V and 4 bases from J, with 14 bases between. CDR3 length: 16 amino acids. Germline CDR1 is SGHTA and CDR2 is FQGTGA. CDR3 loop: CASSLGGGAGTGELFF. The CDR3 coding sequence is TGTGCCAGCAGCTTAGGTGGCGGGGCGGGCACCGGGGAGCTGTTTTTT.

The gene calls are TRBV6-5 and TRBJ1-1; possible D gene TRBD1, 5 bases. Germline CDR1 and CDR2: MNHEY and SVGAGI. V was cut by 4 bases and J by 3 bases, with 15 bases left in between. The CDR3 length is 15 residues. The CDR3 loop is CASSSLKTEDTEAFF. The CDR3 nucleotides read TGTGCCAGCAGTTCTTTAAAGACAGAGGACACTGAAGCTTTCTTT.

The rearrangement uses TRBV4-1 and TRBJ1-2; a weak D match, TRBD1 (5 bases). Per the germline V gene, CDR1 is MGHRA and CDR2 is YSYEKL. Between the trimmed V and J ends, which lost 1 base and 4 bases, there was a span of 13 bases. The CDR3 totals 15 residues. The CDR3 region has the DNA TGCGCCAGCAGCCAAGGGGGGGACCCGGGCTATGGCTACACCTTC. Protein: CASSQGGDPGYGYTF.

About this clone itself: Within the sample, other DNA sequences also encode this same CDR3. CDR3 in amino acids: CASSLGHTSGNTIYF. For the CDR3, the DNA is TGCGCCAGCAGCCTAGGACACACCTCTGGAAACACCATATATTTT. V is TRBV5-1 and J is TRBJ1-3; possible D gene TRBD1, 5 bases. The CDR3 length is 15 residues. In germline, CDR1 is SGHRS, CDR2 YFSETQ. V was pared by 4 bases and J by 0 bases, with 11 bases between.

This rearrangement joins TRBV6-5 to TRBJ2-7; no firm D call. V lost 2 bases to trimming and J lost 4 bases, with 6 bases between them. This CDR3 comprises 12 residues. Germline CDR1 is MNHEY and CDR2 is SVGAGI. This chain's CDR3 is CASSYNRYEQYF. The CDR3 nucleotides read TGTGCCAGCAGTTACAATAGATACGAGCAGTACTTC.

V is TRBV2 and J is TRBJ2-7; D is perhaps TRBD1 (6 bases). Germline CDR1 and CDR2: SNHLY and FYNNEI. The CDR3 loop spans 11 amino acids. The V end lost 8 bases, the J end lost 3 bases, and 8 bases lay between the germline ends. The CDR3 DNA is TGTGCCAGCGACAGGAGCTACGAGCAGTACTTC. Its protein is CASDRSYEQYF. Based on the CDR3 plus reference TRBV2 and TRBJ2-7, the full variable domain is EPEVTQTPSHQVTQMGQEVILRCVPISNHLYFYWYRQILGQKVEFLVSFYNNEISEKSEIFDDQFSVERPDGSNFTLKIRSTKLEDSAMYFCASDRSYEQYFGPGTRLTVT.

The V and J genes are TRBV9 and TRBJ1-4; TRBD1 agrees at 10 bases. Per the germline V gene, CDR1 is SGDLS and CDR2 is YYNGEE. Trimming removed 4 bases from V and 8 bases from J; junction bases left unmatched: 8. The CDR3 covers 15 residues. The CDR3 DNA sequence: TGTGCCAGCAGCCCTACCGGGACAGGGGAGGAAAAACTGTTTTTT. Encoded protein: CASSPTGTGEEKLFF.

The chain has TRBV4-3 and TRBJ1-1, with 8 bases aligning to TRBD1. The V gene's germline CDR1 is LGHNA and CDR2 YSLEER. V dropped 3 bases and J dropped 9; count of bases not matched to a gene: 9. CDR3 length: 14 amino acids. The CDR3 spells CASSQEGQVTQAFF. In DNA form, the CDR3 reads TGCGCCAGCAGCCAGGAGGGACAGGTGACCCAAGCTTTCTTT.

The chain couples TRBV5-1 to TRBJ2-1, with 10 bases matching TRBD2. The CDR3 loop spans 14 amino acids. Germline trimming cut 0 bases from V and 12 bases from J; bases unmatched to any gene: 6. Per germline, CDR1 SGHRS and CDR2 YFSETQ. The DNA of the CDR3 is TGCGCCAGCAGCTTGGAGGCTAGCGGGAGAGGGCAGTTCTTC. It is translated as CASSLEASGRGQFF.

This clone has just a few counts. The J gene is TRBJ2-1, the V gene TRBV19; possibly TRBD2 for D (6 bases). V lost 3 bases to trimming and J lost 4 bases, with 7 bases between them. CDR3 length equals 13 residues. Per germline, CDR1 LNHDA and CDR2 SQIVND (reference sequence). The CDR3 DNA sequence: TGTGCCAGTAGTATCGGGACTTACAATGAGCAGTTCTTC. It translates to CASSIGTYNEQFF. The whole variable domain, filled in from reference TRBV19 and TRBJ2-1, reads DGGITQSPKYLFRKEGQNVTLSCEQNLNHDAMYWYRQDPGQGLRLIYYSQIVNDFQKGDIAEGYSVSREKKESFPLTVTSAQKNPTAFYLCASSIGTYNEQFFGPGTRLTVL.

Of note for this clone: The junction departs from the called germline gene at one end, perhaps through a read error. The chain's CDR3 is CASSLAGLEGRAEQFF. CDR3 bases: TGTGCTAGCAGCTTAGCGGGACTGGAGGGGAGGGCTGAGCAGTTCTTC. V usage is TRBV7-7 and J usage is TRBJ2-1; 8 bases align to TRBD2. Germline V gene sequence: CDR1 SSHAT, CDR2 FNYEAQ (reference sequence). The CDR3 is made up of 16 amino acids.

This clone showed up just a few times. The chain joins TRBV4-3 to TRBJ1-5, with 7 bases fitting TRBD1. The germline V gene has CDR1 LGHNA and CDR2 YSLEER. V trimming: 2 bases; J trimming: 7 bases; junction bases outside the gene matches: 5. The CDR3 is 14 amino acids. The CDR3 nucleotides are TGCGCCAGCAGCCAAATGACAGGGCTCCAGCCCCAGCATTTT. This codes for CASSQMTGLQPQHF.

The V and J genes are TRBV7-2 and TRBJ1-3; a possible D gene is TRBD1 (6 bases). The germline V and J ends were trimmed by 5 bases and 0 bases, with 14 bases remaining between them. Germline V CDR1 and CDR2: SGHTA, FQGNSA. The CDR3 length is 16 residues. This CDR3 reads CASSVRQALSGNTIYF. The CDR3, as DNA: TGTGCCAGCAGCGTAAGACAGGCCCTCTCTGGAAACACCATATATTTT.

This chain joins TRBV27 and TRBJ1-6, with D possibly matching TRBD1 (6 bases). From germline, CDR1 is MNHEY and CDR2 SMNVEV (reference sequence). The CDR3 runs to 17 residues. V lost 3 bases and J 0 bases, leaving 12 bases between the germline ends. The CDR3 DNA follows: TGTGCCAGCAGTTTCGGACAGTGGGGCTCCTATAATTCACCCCTCCACTTT. This encodes CASSFGQWGSYNSPLHF.

The J gene is TRBJ2-5, the V gene TRBV5-6; D is unresolved. V was pared by 2 bases and J by 5 bases, with 10 bases between. The V gene's germline CDR1 is SGHDT and CDR2 YYEEEE. The CDR3 extends over 13 amino acids. CDR3 residues: CASSLTAEETQYF. In DNA form, the CDR3 reads TGTGCCAGCAGCTTAACAGCTGAGGAGACCCAGTACTTC.

The V and J genes are TRBV28 and TRBJ2-3; 9 positions agree with TRBD1. V shed 7 bases, J shed 0 bases, and the junction held 5 bases outside the gene matches. There are 15 residues in the CDR3. Germline V gene lookup returns CDR1 MDHEN and CDR2 SYDVKM. In DNA, the CDR3 is TGTGCCAGCAACCGGGACAGGGACAGCACAGATACGCAGTATTTT. It is translated as CASNRDRDSTDTQYF. Combining the CDR3 with reference TRBV28 and TRBJ2-3 gives the whole variable domain DVKVTQSSRYLVKRTGEKVFLECVQDMDHENMFWYRQDPGLGLRLIYFSYDVKMKEKGDIPEGYSVSREKKERFSLILESASTNQTSMYLCASNRDRDSTDTQYFGPGTRLTVL.

The genes are TRBV2 and TRBJ2-2; D unresolved. V was shortened by 2 bases and J by 2 bases, with 9 bases between the two germline ends. The germline V gene encodes CDR1 SNHLY and CDR2 FYNNEI. There are 15 residues in the CDR3. The CDR3 loop is CASSENGLNTGELFF. The CDR3 region has the DNA TGTGCCAGCAGTGAAAATGGGCTTAACACCGGGGAGCTGTTTTTT.

The genes are TRBV6-1 and TRBJ2-3; 8 bases agree with TRBD2. J lost 0 bases, V lost 5 bases, and 1 base had no gene match. This CDR3 comprises 14 residues. Germline V gene lookup returns CDR1 MNHNS and CDR2 SASEGT. The CDR3 reads CASSWTSSTDTQYF. In DNA form, the CDR3 reads TGTGCCAGCAGTTGGACTAGCAGCACAGATACGCAGTATTTT.

This clone appeared a single time. The chain couples TRBV7-3 to TRBJ2-7, with D possibly TRBD1 on 5 matching bases. Germline CDR1 reads SGHTA; CDR2 reads FQGTGA. CDR3 length equals 14 residues. Deletions cut 2 bases from V and 3 bases from J, with 11 bases between. The DNA of the CDR3 is TGTGCCAGCAGCTTATTTCCAGGGAACTACGAGCAGTACTTC. Protein product: CASSLFPGNYEQYF. The full variable domain, completed using reference TRBV7-3 and TRBJ2-7, is GAGVSQTPSNKVTEKGKYVELRCDPISGHTALYWYRQSLGQGPEFLIYFQGTGAADDSGLPNDRFFAVRPEGSVSTLKIQRTERGDSAVYLCASSLFPGNYEQYFGPGTRLTVT.

This clone was seen more than once but under ten times. The V and J genes are TRBV30 and TRBJ2-5; 10 bases are a match to TRBD1. The CDR3 covers 13 residues. V lost 5 bases to trimming and J lost 11 bases; unmatched junction nucleotides: 11. CDR1 and CDR2 from the germline V gene are GTSNPN and SVGIG (reference sequence). The CDR3 is CAWLDRGRGEQYF. DNA of the CDR3: TGTGCCTGGTTAGACAGGGGGCGAGGTGAGCAGTACTTC.

The chain has TRBV5-1 and TRBJ2-1, with TRBD2 matching 7 bases. Germline V gene lookup returns CDR1 SGHRS and CDR2 YFSETQ. J gave up 8 bases and V 0 bases, and 8 bases lay outside the gene matches. This CDR3 contains 15 residues. The chain's CDR3 is CASSLVPSGDYEQFF. The CDR3 coding sequence is TGCGCCAGCAGCTTGGTTCCCAGCGGGGACTATGAGCAGTTCTTC.

The chain links TRBV6-5 to TRBJ2-7; possibly TRBD1 for D (5 bases). The V and J ends lost 0 bases and 2 bases respectively, with 14 bases between them. This CDR3 has 16 amino acids. CDR1 MNHEY and CDR2 SVGAGI come from the germline V gene. CDR3 in DNA: TGTGCCAGCAGTTACTCTGACATGGGGCACACCTACGAGCAGTACTTC. This encodes CASSYSDMGHTYEQYF.

This CDR3 is CASSSQAGGVETQYF. The CDR3 region has the DNA TGTGCCAGCAGTTCCCAAGCGGGGGGAGTGGAGACCCAGTACTTC. This sequence joins TRBV27 and TRBJ2-5, with 9 bases fitting TRBD2. Trimming removed 4 bases from V and 5 bases from J; junction bases left unmatched: 8. The CDR3 is 15 amino acids. Germline V lookup: CDR1 MNHEY, CDR2 SMNVEV (reference sequence).

The rearrangement joins TRBV7-3 to TRBJ2-7; TRBD1 matches 11 bases. After removal of 4 bases from V and 5 bases from J, the junction contained 7 bases not matched to a gene. CDR3 length: 15 residues. The germline V gene encodes CDR1 SGHTA and CDR2 FQGTGA. CDR3: CASSSRPGQGDEQYF. Written as DNA, the CDR3 is TGTGCCAGCAGCTCCCGACCGGGACAGGGGGACGAGCAGTACTTC.

This rearrangement joins TRBV14 to TRBJ1-5, with D unclear. V was pared by 11 bases and J by 3 bases, with 20 bases between. In germline, CDR1 is SGHDN, CDR2 FVKESK. The CDR3 consists of 15 residues. The CDR3: CASSGVRFNNQPQHF. DNA for the CDR3: TGTGCCTCCTCCGGGGTAAGGTTTAACAATCAGCCCCAGCATTTT. The whole variable domain, filled in from reference TRBV14 and TRBJ1-5, reads EAGVTQFPSHSVIEKGQTVTLRCDPISGHDNLYWYRRVMGKEIKFLLHFVKESKQDESGMPNNRFLAERTGGTYSTLKVQPAELEDSGVYFCASSGVRFNNQPQHFGDGTRLSIL.